Following are 24 T cell receptor beta chains from one sample sequenced in a study of T cells after yellow fever vaccination. In TCRdb, the 5' RACE reads were re-called with MiXCR into one record per CDR3 protein. The table lists a few hundred thousand distinct CDR3 sequences, around 6.8% of them singletons. Sequenced material: PBMCs, taken about 49 days after the first yellow fever vaccination. Receptor source: a man aged 18 to 29 who received the YFV17D yellow fever vaccine.

This clonotype was seen more than once but under ten times. The J gene is TRBJ1-4, the V gene TRBV5-1; D gene unclear. With 0 bases removed from V and 6 bases from J, the gap between germline ends came to 9 bases. This CDR3 has 14 amino acids. The V gene's germline CDR1 is SGHRS and CDR2 YFSETQ. The CDR3 is CASSLDNQDEKLFF. The CDR3 coding sequence is TGCGCCAGCAGCTTGGATAATCAGGATGAAAAACTGTTTTTT.

The rearrangement uses TRBV29-1 and TRBJ2-7; no reliable D call. V was cut by 6 bases and J by 0 bases, with 15 bases left in between. CDR3 length equals 14 residues. CDR1 SQVTM and CDR2 ANQGSEA come from the germline V gene. The CDR3 region has the DNA TGCAGCGTCCCCAAGGTTCGGAGCTCCTACGAGCAGTACTTC. Protein product: CSVPKVRSSYEQYF.

This clonotype was detected many times. The genes are TRBV5-1 and TRBJ1-1, with D perhaps matching TRBD1 (5 bases). The ends were cut back, 7 bases at V and 0 bases at J, with 16 bases in the middle. Germline V gene data show CDR1 as SGHRS and CDR2 as YFSETQ. The CDR3 is made up of 15 amino acids. CDR3 nucleotide sequence: TGCGCCAGCTCCATTCCGGGGCGAATGAACACTGAAGCTTTCTTT. Translated, it gives CASSIPGRMNTEAFF.

This clonotype occurred a few times. The V and J genes are TRBV18 and TRBJ2-3; a possible D gene is TRBD2 (7 bases). This CDR3 comprises 21 residues. Germline-derived CDR1 and CDR2 are KGHSH and LQKENI. Trimming left V 4 bases short and J 0 bases short, with 29 bases between. The CDR3 nucleotides read TGTGCCAGCTCACTCCGGGTGTTGCGGCAAGAGGAGGGGGGGAGCACAGATACGCAGTATTTT. This gives the protein CASSLRVLRQEEGGSTDTQYF.

The chain employs TRBV4-1 and TRBJ2-3; TRBD1 agrees at 9 bases. V shed 1 base, J shed 5 bases, and the junction held 10 bases outside the gene matches. Germline CDR1 MGHRA, CDR2 YSYEKL. This CDR3 spans 17 amino acids. CDR3 sequence: CASSQVENRGREDTQYF. The DNA of the CDR3 is TGCGCCAGCAGCCAAGTTGAAAACAGGGGGCGCGAAGATACGCAGTATTTT.

This chain links TRBV7-2 with TRBJ2-5; D could derive from TRBD1 or TRBD2 (6 bases each). This CDR3 contains 15 residues. CDR1 SGHTA and CDR2 FQGNSA come from the germline V gene. The V end lost 3 bases, the J end lost 1 base, and 12 bases lay between the germline ends. The CDR3 reads CASSFDRGPQETQYF. For the CDR3, the DNA is TGTGCCAGCAGCTTCGATCGGGGGCCCCAAGAGACCCAGTACTTC. The full variable domain, with the rest looked up from reference TRBV7-2 and TRBJ2-5, is GAGVSQSPSNKVTEKGKDVELRCDPISGHTALYWYRQSLGQGLEFLIYFQGNSAPDKSGLPSDRFSAERTGGSVSTLTIQRTQQEDSAVYLCASSFDRGPQETQYFGPGTRLLVL.

The chain joins TRBV4-3 to TRBJ2-1; TRBD1 matches 7 bases. Germline loops: CDR1 LGHNA, CDR2 YSLEER. CDR3 size: 17 residues. The V and J ends lost 0 bases and 8 bases, in that order; junction bases with no gene match: 13. The CDR3: CASSQDPYRGVDDEQFF. The CDR3, as DNA: TGCGCCAGCAGCCAAGATCCGTACAGGGGCGTTGACGATGAGCAGTTCTTC.

This clonotype occurred many times. The rearrangement uses TRBV20-1 and TRBJ2-7; D gene unclear. This CDR3 has 13 amino acids. Per the germline V gene, CDR1 is DFQATT and CDR2 is SNEGSKA (reference sequence). V was trimmed by 0 bases and J by 6 bases, leaving 12 bases between them. The CDR3: CSAREHKTGEQYF. The DNA of the CDR3 is TGCAGTGCTAGAGAACATAAGACGGGCGAGCAGTACTTC.

The chain is built from TRBV15 and TRBJ2-5, with 8 bases identical to TRBD2. CDR1 and CDR2 from the germline V gene are LNHNV and YYDKDF (reference sequence). This CDR3 spans 17 amino acids. V shed 3 bases, J shed 1 base, and the junction held 10 bases outside the gene matches. The CDR3: CATSRLRAGGRQETQYF. The CDR3 DNA reads as TGTGCCACCAGCAGGCTCCGGGCGGGGGGCCGCCAAGAGACCCAGTACTTC. The whole variable domain, filled in from reference TRBV15 and TRBJ2-5, reads DAMVIQNPRYQVTQFGKPVTLSCSQTLNHNVMYWYQQKSSQAPKLLFHYYDKDFNNEADTPDNFQSRRPNTSFCFLDIRSPGLGDTAMYLCATSRLRAGGRQETQYFGPGTRLLVL.

V and J are TRBV7-9 and TRBJ2-3; 7 bases match TRBD1. The CDR3 runs to 16 residues. CDR1 SEHNR and CDR2 FQNEAQ come from the germline V gene (reference sequence). Unmatched junction bases numbered 11, after V lost 5 bases and J lost 3 bases. CDR3 residues: CASSPVLSRGTDTQYF. The CDR3 DNA reads as TGTGCCAGCAGCCCCGTACTTAGCAGGGGGACAGATACGCAGTATTTT. The complete variable domain, with remaining parts taken from reference TRBV7-9 and TRBJ2-3, reads DTGVSQNPRHKITKRGQNVTFRCDPISEHNRLYWYRQTLGQGPEFLTYFQNEAQLEKSRLLSDRFSAERPKGSFSTLEIQRTEQGDSAMYLCASSPVLSRGTDTQYFGPGTRLTVL.

The V and J genes are TRBV29-1 and TRBJ2-1; D call uncertain. The CDR3 is 15 amino acids. V dropped 1 base and J dropped 0 bases, with 10 bases sitting between them. Germline CDR1 is SQVTM and CDR2 is ANQGSEA. The CDR3 region has the DNA TGCAGCGTTGAAGGGACCACCACCTCCTACAATGAGCAGTTCTTC. This sequence encodes CSVEGTTTSYNEQFF.

This clonotype has at least ten counts. The V gene is TRBV27, the J gene TRBJ1-1; D unresolved. The germline V gene has CDR1 MNHEY and CDR2 SMNVEV (reference sequence). CDR3 length: 13 residues. V was shortened by 0 bases and J by 9 bases, with 11 bases between the two germline ends. The CDR3 coding sequence is TGTGCCAGCAGTTTATCGGCGGATTCCCAAGCTTTCTTT. This gives the protein CASSLSADSQAFF.

This chain uses TRBV20-1 with TRBJ1-2; a possible D gene is TRBD1 (6 bases). V was cut by 3 bases and J by 3 bases, with 11 bases left in between. Germline loops: CDR1 DFQATT, CDR2 SNEGSKA (reference sequence). The CDR3 spans 13 residues. The CDR3 region has the DNA TGCAGTGCTAGGCCGCAGGGGTACTATGGCTACACCTTC. It is translated as CSARPQGYYGYTF.

This clonotype was detected ten times or more. V and J are TRBV7-9 and TRBJ2-1; 9 positions agree with TRBD2. The CDR3 totals 14 residues. Unmatched junction bases numbered 6, after V lost 5 bases and J lost 7 bases. Germline V CDR1 and CDR2: SEHNR, FQNEAQ (reference sequence). CDR3 sequence: CASSPGAGGNEQFF. Here the CDR3 DNA reads TGTGCCAGCAGCCCCGGGGCGGGGGGGAATGAGCAGTTCTTC. Using reference TRBV7-9 and TRBJ2-1 for the parts outside the CDR3, the full variable domain is DTGVSQNPRHKITKRGQNVTFRCDPISEHNRLYWYRQTLGQGPEFLTYFQNEAQLEKSRLLSDRFSAERPKGSFSTLEIQRTEQGDSAMYLCASSPGAGGNEQFFGPGTRLTVL.

This chain joins TRBV28 and TRBJ2-7, with D possibly TRBD1 on 5 matching bases. In germline, CDR1 is MDHEN, CDR2 SYDVKM. The V gene lost 4 bases and the J gene lost 7 bases, with 11 bases spanning the gap. CDR3 length equals 12 residues. As DNA, the CDR3 is TGTGCCAGCAGTTGTCCAGGGTGTGAGCAGTACGTC. The encoded protein is CASSCPGCEQYV.

The sample holds a few counts of this clonotype. The V and J genes are TRBV7-9 and TRBJ1-5, with 7 bases fitting TRBD1. Germline V gene lookup returns CDR1 SEHNR and CDR2 FQNEAQ (reference sequence). After removal of 5 bases from V and 6 bases from J, the junction contained 4 bases not matched to a gene. The length of the CDR3 is 13 residues. In DNA, the CDR3 is TGTGCCAGCAGCCAGGGGGGTGGTCAGCCCCAGCATTTT. Amino acids: CASSQGGGQPQHF.

The chain employs TRBV11-2 and TRBJ2-3; 10 bases are a match to TRBD2. This CDR3 has 18 amino acids. The V and J ends lost 0 bases and 8 bases, in that order; junction bases with no gene match: 14. Germline V lookup: CDR1 SGHAT, CDR2 FQNNGV. This CDR3 is CASSLDIMGLAPRGTQYF. Here the CDR3 DNA reads TGTGCCAGCAGCTTAGATATTATGGGACTAGCGCCACGGGGTACGCAGTATTTT.

This clonotype has just a few counts. This sequence joins TRBV6-5 and TRBJ1-1; D not certain. Germline V gene data show CDR1 as MNHEY and CDR2 as SVGAGI. Trimming removed 2 bases at V and 3 bases at J, with 13 bases between. CDR3 size: 15 residues. CDR3 sequence reads: CASSYVNLDHTEAFF. The CDR3, as DNA: TGTGCCAGCAGTTACGTAAACCTCGACCACACTGAAGCTTTCTTT.

This clonotype has a handful of counts. The chain combines TRBV7-3 with TRBJ2-3; 8 positions agree with TRBD2. This CDR3 is built from 18 residues. CDR1 is SGHTA and CDR2 is FQGTGA in the germline V gene. J gave up 1 base and V 5 bases, and 14 bases lay outside the gene matches. The chain's CDR3 is CASSRIGSGGSGTDTQYF. The DNA for the CDR3 is TGTGCCAGCAGCCGAATAGGGAGCGGGGGATCGGGCACAGATACGCAGTATTTT.

The chain employs TRBV28 and TRBJ1-6; no definite D call. CDR1 is MDHEN, CDR2 SYDVKM, per germline. This CDR3 region has 13 residues. The V gene lost 6 bases and the J gene lost 0 bases, with 3 bases spanning the gap. CDR3 region: CASRRSYNSPLHF. In DNA form, the CDR3 reads TGTGCCAGCAGACGCTCCTATAATTCACCCCTCCACTTT.

The rearrangement uses TRBV28 and TRBJ2-1, with D possibly being TRBD1 or TRBD2 (5 bases each). Germline V CDR1 and CDR2: MDHEN, SYDVKM. Trimming stripped 6 bases from V and 8 bases from J, with 14 bases between. This CDR3 contains 13 residues. CDR3 residues: CASSHLGRDEQFF. CDR3 DNA: TGTGCCAGCAGCCACCTGGGGCGGGATGAGCAGTTCTTC.

This clonotype was recorded at least ten times. The chain has TRBV25-1 and TRBJ2-3, with a weak D call TRBD1 (6 bases). The CDR3 extends over 14 amino acids. CDR1 MGHDK and CDR2 SYGVNS come from the germline V gene. V shed 3 bases and J shed 2 bases, with 9 bases lying between them. Here the CDR3 reads CASSDRGPTDTQYF. CDR3 nucleotides: TGTGCCAGCAGTGACAGGGGTCCCACAGATACGCAGTATTTT.

This clonotype was counted at least ten times. The gene calls are TRBV12-3 or TRBV12-4 and TRBJ1-2; D perhaps matches TRBD1 (5 bases). The CDR3 runs 13 residues. The ends were cut back, 1 base at V and 4 bases at J, with 7 bases in the middle. The CDR3 nucleotides are TGTGCCAGCAGTTTAGGGGGGACCTATGGCTACACCTTC. It encodes CASSLGGTYGYTF.

This clonotype has more than one count but fewer than ten. The gene calls are TRBV7-2 and TRBJ1-1; 7 nucleotides align to TRBD1. Trimming cost V 3 bases and J 8 bases; bases outside gene matches: 6. This CDR3 is 13 amino acids long. Germline lookup yields CDR1 SGHTA and CDR2 FQGNSA. The CDR3 loop reads CASSFMGGQEAFF. DNA of the CDR3: TGTGCCAGCAGCTTTATGGGGGGACAGGAAGCTTTCTTT.